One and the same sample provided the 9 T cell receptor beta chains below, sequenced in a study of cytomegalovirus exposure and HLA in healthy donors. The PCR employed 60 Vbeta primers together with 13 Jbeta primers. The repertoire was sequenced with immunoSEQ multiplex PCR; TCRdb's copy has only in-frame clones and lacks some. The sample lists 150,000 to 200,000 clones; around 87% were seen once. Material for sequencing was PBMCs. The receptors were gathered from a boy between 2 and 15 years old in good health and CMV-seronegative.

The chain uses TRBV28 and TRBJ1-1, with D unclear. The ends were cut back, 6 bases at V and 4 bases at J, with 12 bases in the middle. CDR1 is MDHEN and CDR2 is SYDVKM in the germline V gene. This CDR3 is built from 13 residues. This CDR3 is CASSTRGFTEAFF. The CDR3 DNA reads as TGTGCCAGCAGCACCCGGGGATTCACTGAAGCTTTCTTT.

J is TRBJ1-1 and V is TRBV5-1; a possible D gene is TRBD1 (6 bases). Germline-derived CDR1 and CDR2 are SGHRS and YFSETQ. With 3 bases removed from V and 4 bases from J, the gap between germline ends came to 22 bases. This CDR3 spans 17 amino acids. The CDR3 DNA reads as TGCGCCAGCAGCTACCGCAGCGGGCGGGGGCTTGGCACTGAAGCTTTCTTT. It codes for CASSYRSGRGLGTEAFF.

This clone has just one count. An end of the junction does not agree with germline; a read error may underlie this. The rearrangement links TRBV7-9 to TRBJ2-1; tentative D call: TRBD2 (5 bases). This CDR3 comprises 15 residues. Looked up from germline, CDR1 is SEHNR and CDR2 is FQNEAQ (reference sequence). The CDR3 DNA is TGTTCCAGCACTGGGTCGGGGAGCTCCTACAATGAGCAGTTCTTC. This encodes CSSTGSGSSYNEQFF.

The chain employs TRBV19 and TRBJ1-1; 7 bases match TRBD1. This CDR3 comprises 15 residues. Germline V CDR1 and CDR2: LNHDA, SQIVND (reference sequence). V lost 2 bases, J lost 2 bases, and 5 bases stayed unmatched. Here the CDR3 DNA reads TGTGCCAGTAGTATAACAGGGGCAGTTAACACTGAAGCTTTCTTT. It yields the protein CASSITGAVNTEAFF.

The CDR3 reads CASSFFQRGISEAFF. The CDR3 bases are TGTGCCAGCAGTTTTTTTCAGCGGGGGATTTCTGAAGCTTTCTTT. The chain links TRBV28 to TRBJ1-1; a weak D match, TRBD1 (5 bases). Germline V gives CDR1 MDHEN, CDR2 SYDVKM. Trimming took 3 bases from V and 6 from J, leaving 17 bases between them. This CDR3 region has 15 residues.

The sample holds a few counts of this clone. CDR3 region: CASSQGSGQAYEAFF. The CDR3 DNA reads TGTGCCAGCAGCCAAGGTTCGGGACAGGCGTATGAAGCTTTCTTT. This chain joins TRBV4-2 and TRBJ1-1; TRBD1 aligns across 8 bases. The CDR3 is 15 amino acids. Germline CDR1 reads LGHNA; CDR2 reads YNFKEQ. Germline trimming cut 1 base from V and 7 bases from J; bases unmatched to any gene: 8.

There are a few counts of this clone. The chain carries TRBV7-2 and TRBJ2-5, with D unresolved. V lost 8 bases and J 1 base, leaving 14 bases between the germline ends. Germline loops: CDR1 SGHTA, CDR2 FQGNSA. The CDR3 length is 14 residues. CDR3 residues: CASGPGDPQETQYF. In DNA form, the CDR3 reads TGTGCCAGCGGCCCGGGTGACCCCCAAGAGACCCAGTACTTC.

The CDR3 nucleotides are TGTGCCAGCAGGGAGGTACTACGGGCCGGGGAGCTGTTTTTT. This translates into CASREVLRAGELFF. The chain uses TRBV6-5 and TRBJ2-2; D is perhaps TRBD2 (5 bases). Germline loops: CDR1 MNHEY, CDR2 SVGAGI. CDR3 length: 14 residues. With 6 bases removed from V and 6 bases from J, the gap between germline ends came to 14 bases.

CDR3 sequence (DNA): TGCGCCAGCAGCTTCCTAGCGGGGGGGCTCGGGACAGATACGCAGTATTTT. This translates into CASSFLAGGLGTDTQYF. This chain uses TRBV5-1 with TRBJ2-3; 12 bases line up with TRBD2. The junction had 7 bases not matched to a gene; V was cut back by 2 bases and J by 3 bases. The CDR3 has 17 amino acids. Germline lookup yields CDR1 SGHRS and CDR2 YFSETQ.